This TCR beta chain was sequenced in a study of T-cell memory formation after mild COVID-19. Across the study: TCR clusters were largely donor specific. General study results and limits: Contracting CD8+ clones were enriched in EMRA, CD4+ mainly in CM and EM. Clones that shrank (day 15 to 85) were balanced CD4/CD8, whereas later expanders leaned CD4+. Several responding clones turned up in pre-infection memory, indicating that cross-reactive memory may have taken part.

The CDR3 extends over 12 amino acids. Germline V lookup: CDR1 MNHEY, CDR2 SVGEGT. Trimming removed 0 bases from V and 13 bases from J, with 12 bases in between. Using its own MiXCR run on the 5' RACE reads, TCRdb lists one record per CDR3 protein. The sample has about 320,000 distinct CDR3 sequences, 13% to 15% seen once. Regarding this clonotype: As yet, its antigen is unknown.

This rearrangement joins TRBV6-2 or TRBV6-3 to TRBJ1-2; possibly TRBD1 for D (5 bases). This clonotype was sampled from a man aged 18 to 30 who had mild COVID-19 (a few samples of this study predate the infection). Cell type and time point are not known. The sample comprised PBMCs or a T cell subset sorted from them (not recorded which). CDR3 protein: CASSYSTGVSTF. For the CDR3, the DNA is TGTGCCAGCAGTTACTCTACAGGTGTTTCCACCTTC.